The subject of this entry is one T cell receptor (beta chain). Its antigen is undetermined. The data derive from a study of T cell clonotyping in hematopoietic cell transplantation. General observations from the study: After transplant, recipient diversity fell while pathologically expanded clonotypes grew through day 180.

The CDR3 runs to 14 residues. The germline V and J ends were trimmed by 7 bases and 2 bases, with 15 bases remaining between them. Samples: about 28 days before transplant, then days 30, 100 and 180 after. TCRdb keeps only in-frame clones here, not all; method: immunoSEQ multiplex PCR. The profile covers 12,000 to 15,000 clones, with 95% to 98% appearing a single time and around 4.2% taken by the ten largest. This sequence was found in a female patient aged 50 to 60 who had an allogeneic stem cell transplant from an unrelated donor, so T cells may come from the graft donor. Some clones in this sample may be carry-over from other donors' samples. The input for sequencing was peripheral blood mononuclear cells, taken 30 days after allogeneic stem cell transplant. The chain is built from TRBV23-1 and TRBJ2-7, with D possibly matching TRBD2 (5 bases). TRBV23-1 is treated as an ORF (open reading frame) with a function not yet certain. The CDR3: CASTTAGGPYEQYF. The DNA of the CDR3 is TGCGCCAGCACCACGGCAGGAGGTCCCTACGAGCAGTACTTC.